This T cell receptor beta chain comes out of a study of blood T cells in healthy people across ages. This clonotype came up many times. Alongside a J-beta primer mix, a sample-barcoded 5' primer served in a second PCR lasting 7 to 11 cycles. Tags on each cDNA molecule came from a template-switch adaptor with 12 random nucleotides. From the 5' RACE reads, TCRdb called clonotypes with MiXCR, one entry per CDR3 protein. Of some 900,000 distinct CDR3 sequences detected, under 30% appear once; the ten largest clones hold roughly a sixth. This CDR3 spans 14 amino acids. Trimming removed 2 bases from V and 1 base from J, with 9 bases in between. Germline-derived CDR1 and CDR2 are SGHVS and FQNEAQ. Peripheral blood was drawn, ten milliliters per donor. Isolation of PBMCs gave at least 7 million cells per sample.

The receptor was isolated from a woman of 80 years or more in good health. The chain combines TRBV7-8 with TRBJ2-7; no reliable D call. The specimen was blood. CDR3 in DNA: TGTGCCAGCAGCTTATCTATGGAATCCTACGAGCAGTACTTC. Amino acid sequence: CASSLSMESYEQYF.